These T cell receptor beta chains were read from a single sample in a study of shared clonotypes between healthy human individuals. TCRdb keeps only in-frame clones here, not all; method: immunoSEQ multiplex PCR. The sample includes hundreds of thousands of clones, approximately 79% seen only once; the top ten take 1.7%. Sample: memory CD4+ T cells sorted from blood. The origin of the receptors is a woman in her twenties or thirties in good health. CDR3s include the opening cysteine and the closing phenylalanine or tryptophan. Fields, in order: D gene, clone size, V gene, J gene, CDR3 protein, CDR3 DNA. A D gene is named only where the DNA matches it firmly. A clone size is listed for some rows: how often the clone was seen (once, few, many), or a class if it is expanded.

d_gene: NA; abundance: few; v_gene: TRBV5-1; j_gene: TRBJ2-2; CDR3aa: CASSLARDRNTGELFF; CDR3nt: TGCGCCAGCAGCTTGGCCCGAGACAGAAACACCGGGGAGCTGTTTTTT
d_gene: TRBD2; abundance: NA; v_gene: TRBV10-2; j_gene: TRBJ2-3; CDR3aa: CASSGPRGLAGARADTQYF; CDR3nt: TGCGCCAGCAGCGGTCCCCGAGGACTAGCGGGAGCTAGGGCAGATACGCAGTATTTT
d_gene: NA; abundance: NA; v_gene: TRBV9; j_gene: TRBJ1-5; CDR3aa: CASSVSNQPQHF; CDR3nt: TGTGCCAGCAGCGTAAGCAATCAGCCCCAGCATTTT
d_gene: NA; abundance: NA; v_gene: TRBV28; j_gene: TRBJ1-5; CDR3aa: CASTTRGRVIQPQHF; CDR3nt: TGTGCCAGCACTACACGGGGCCGGGTCATTCAGCCCCAGCATTTT
d_gene: NA; abundance: NA; v_gene: TRBV28; j_gene: TRBJ2-1; CDR3aa: CASSGSVREGQSYNEQFF; CDR3nt: TGTGCCAGCAGTGGGTCAGTCCGAGAGGGGCAGTCCTACAATGAGCAGTTCTTC
d_gene: TRBD1; abundance: NA; v_gene: TRBV6-6; j_gene: TRBJ2-1; CDR3aa: CASRPSTGSSYNEQFF; CDR3nt: TGTGCCAGCAGACCCTCGACAGGGAGCTCCTACAATGAGCAGTTCTTC
d_gene: TRBD1; abundance: NA; v_gene: TRBV19; j_gene: TRBJ2-1; CDR3aa: CASSSAADRGADEQFF; CDR3nt: TGTGCCAGTAGTAGCGCTGCGGACAGGGGGGCCGATGAGCAGTTCTTC
d_gene: NA; abundance: NA; v_gene: TRBV7-8; j_gene: TRBJ1-2; CDR3aa: CASSSLLAGYTF; CDR3nt: TGTGCCAGCAGCTCCCTTTTAGCTGGCTACACCTTC
d_gene: TRBD1; abundance: NA; v_gene: TRBV6-1; j_gene: TRBJ1-6; CDR3aa: CASGTGSSYNSPLHF; CDR3nt: TGTGCCAGCGGGACAGGCAGCTCCTATAATTCACCCCTCCACTTT
d_gene: NA; abundance: NA; v_gene: TRBV2; j_gene: TRBJ2-6; CDR3aa: CAREISGANVLTF; CDR3nt: TGTGCCAGGGAGATCTCTGGGGCCAACGTCCTGACTTTC
d_gene: TRBD2; abundance: NA; v_gene: TRBV5-1; j_gene: TRBJ2-1; CDR3aa: CASSRASSGYNEQFF; CDR3nt: TGCGCCAGCAGCAGGGCGTCTAGCGGCTACAATGAGCAGTTCTTC
d_gene: TRBD1; abundance: NA; v_gene: TRBV6-1; j_gene: TRBJ1-1; CDR3aa: CASRQGVNTEAFF; CDR3nt: TGTGCCAGCAGACAGGGGGTCAACACTGAAGCTTTCTTT